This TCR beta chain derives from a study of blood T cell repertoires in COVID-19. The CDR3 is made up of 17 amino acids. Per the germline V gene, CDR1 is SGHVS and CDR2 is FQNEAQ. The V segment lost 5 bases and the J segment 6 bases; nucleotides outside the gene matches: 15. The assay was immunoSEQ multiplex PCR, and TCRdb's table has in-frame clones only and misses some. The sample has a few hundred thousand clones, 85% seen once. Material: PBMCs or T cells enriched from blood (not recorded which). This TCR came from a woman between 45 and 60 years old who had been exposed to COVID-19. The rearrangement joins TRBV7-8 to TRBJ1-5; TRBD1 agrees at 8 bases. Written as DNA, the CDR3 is TGTGCCAGCAGCCCCGACTCGCTTACAGGGGGTGGTCAGCCCCAGCATTTT. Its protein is CASSPDSLTGGGQPQHF.